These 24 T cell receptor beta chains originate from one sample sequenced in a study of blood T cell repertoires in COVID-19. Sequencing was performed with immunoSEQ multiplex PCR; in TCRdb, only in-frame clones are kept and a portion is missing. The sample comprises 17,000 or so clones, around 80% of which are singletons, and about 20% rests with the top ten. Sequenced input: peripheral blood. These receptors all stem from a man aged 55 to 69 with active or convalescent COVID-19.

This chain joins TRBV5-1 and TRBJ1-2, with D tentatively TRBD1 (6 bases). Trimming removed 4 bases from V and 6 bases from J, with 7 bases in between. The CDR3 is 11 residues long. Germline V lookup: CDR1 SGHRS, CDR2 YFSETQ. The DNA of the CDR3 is TGCGCCAGCAGCCCAGGGGATGGCTACACCTTC. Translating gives CASSPGDGYTF.

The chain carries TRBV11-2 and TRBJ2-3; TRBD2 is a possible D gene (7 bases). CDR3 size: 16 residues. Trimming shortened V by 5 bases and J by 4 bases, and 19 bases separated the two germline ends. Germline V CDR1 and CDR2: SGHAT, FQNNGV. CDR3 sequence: CASSPRGAGRADTQYF. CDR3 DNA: TGTGCCAGCAGCCCACGGGGGGCGGGACGAGCAGATACGCAGTATTTT.

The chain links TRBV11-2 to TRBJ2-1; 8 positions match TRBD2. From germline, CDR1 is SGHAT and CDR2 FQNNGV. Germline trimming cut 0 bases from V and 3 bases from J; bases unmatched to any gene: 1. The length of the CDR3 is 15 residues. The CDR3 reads CASSLEGLGYNEQFF. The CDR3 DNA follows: TGTGCCAGCAGCTTAGAGGGACTAGGCTACAATGAGCAGTTCTTC.

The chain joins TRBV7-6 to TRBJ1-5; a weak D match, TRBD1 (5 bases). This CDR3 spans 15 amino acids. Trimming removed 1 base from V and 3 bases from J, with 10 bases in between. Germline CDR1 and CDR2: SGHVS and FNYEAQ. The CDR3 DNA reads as TGTGCCAGCAGCTTAGAGCCAGGGCTCAATCAGCCCCAGCATTTT. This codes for CASSLEPGLNQPQHF.

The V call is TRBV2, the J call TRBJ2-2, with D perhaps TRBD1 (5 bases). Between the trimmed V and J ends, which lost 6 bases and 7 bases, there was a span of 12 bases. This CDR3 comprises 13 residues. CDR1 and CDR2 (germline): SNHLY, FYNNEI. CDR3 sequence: CASRIREDGELFF. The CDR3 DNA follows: TGTGCCAGCAGAATCAGGGAAGACGGGGAGCTGTTTTTT. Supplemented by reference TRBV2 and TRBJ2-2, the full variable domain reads EPEVTQTPSHQVTQMGQEVILRCVPISNHLYFYWYRQILGQKVEFLVSFYNNEISEKSEIFDDQFSVERPDGSNFTLKIRSTKLEDSAMYFCASRIREDGELFFGEGSRLTVL.

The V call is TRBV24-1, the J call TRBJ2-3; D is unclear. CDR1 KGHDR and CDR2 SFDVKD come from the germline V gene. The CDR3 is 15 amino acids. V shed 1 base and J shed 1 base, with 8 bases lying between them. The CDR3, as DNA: TGTGCCACCAGTGATTTCCGGGTAGGCACAGATACGCAGTATTTT. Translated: CATSDFRVGTDTQYF.

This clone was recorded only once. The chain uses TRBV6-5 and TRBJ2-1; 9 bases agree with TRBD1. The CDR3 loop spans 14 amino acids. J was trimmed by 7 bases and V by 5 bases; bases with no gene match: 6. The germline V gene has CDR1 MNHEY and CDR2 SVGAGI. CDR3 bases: TGTGCCAGCAGTATGGGACAGGGCGAGAATGAGCAGTTCTTC. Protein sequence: CASSMGQGENEQFF.

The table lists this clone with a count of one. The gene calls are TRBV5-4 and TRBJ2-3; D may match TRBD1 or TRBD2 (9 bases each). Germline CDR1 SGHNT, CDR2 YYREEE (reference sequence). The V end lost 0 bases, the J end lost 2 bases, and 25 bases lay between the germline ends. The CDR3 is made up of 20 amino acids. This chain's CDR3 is CASSLGGTGWLAGTTDTQYF. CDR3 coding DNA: TGTGCCAGCAGCTTGGGTGGGACAGGGTGGCTAGCGGGAACCACAGATACGCAGTATTTT.

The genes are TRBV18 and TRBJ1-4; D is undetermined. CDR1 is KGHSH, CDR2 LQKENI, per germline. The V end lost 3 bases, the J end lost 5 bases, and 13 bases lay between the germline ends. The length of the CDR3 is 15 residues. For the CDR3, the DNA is TGTGCCAGCTCACCCGGCGGCAGCTCGAATGAAAAACTGTTTTTT. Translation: CASSPGGSSNEKLFF. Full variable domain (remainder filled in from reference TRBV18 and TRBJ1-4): NAGVMQNPRHLVRRRGQEARLRCSPMKGHSHVYWYRQLPEEGLKFMVYLQKENIIDESGMPKERFSAEFPKEGPSILRIQQVVRGDSAAYFCASSPGGSSNEKLFFGSGTQLSVL.

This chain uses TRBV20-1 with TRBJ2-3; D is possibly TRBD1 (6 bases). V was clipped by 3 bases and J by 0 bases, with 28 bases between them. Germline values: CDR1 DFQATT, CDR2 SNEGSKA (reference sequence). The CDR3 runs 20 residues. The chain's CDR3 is CSASRQDLLGVYASTDTQYF. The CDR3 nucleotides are TGCAGTGCTAGTCGACAGGACCTTTTGGGGGTTTATGCTAGCACAGATACGCAGTATTTT.

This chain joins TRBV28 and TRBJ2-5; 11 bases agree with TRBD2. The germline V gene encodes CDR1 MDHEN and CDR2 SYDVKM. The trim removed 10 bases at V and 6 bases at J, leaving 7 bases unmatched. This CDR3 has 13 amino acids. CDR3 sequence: CATLAGGPKTQYF. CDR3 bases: TGTGCCACGTTAGCGGGGGGGCCGAAGACCCAGTACTTC.

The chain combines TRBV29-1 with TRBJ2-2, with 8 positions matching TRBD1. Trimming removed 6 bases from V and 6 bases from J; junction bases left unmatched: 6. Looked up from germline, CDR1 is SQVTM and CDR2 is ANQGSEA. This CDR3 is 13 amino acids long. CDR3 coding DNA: TGCAGCGTCCAGACAGGGGCAGCCGGGGAGCTGTTTTTT. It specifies CSVQTGAAGELFF.

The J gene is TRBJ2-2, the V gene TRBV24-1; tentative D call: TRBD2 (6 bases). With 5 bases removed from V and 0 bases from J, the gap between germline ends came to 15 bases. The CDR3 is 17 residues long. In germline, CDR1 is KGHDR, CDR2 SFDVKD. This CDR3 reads CATSASGRLANTGELFF. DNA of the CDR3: TGTGCCACCAGTGCCTCGGGGAGGCTTGCGAACACCGGGGAGCTGTTTTTT.

CDR3 DNA sequence: TGCGCCAGCAGCCAGGAGGGACAGGGTCAGTTCAATGAGCAGTTCTTC. Translating it yields CASSQEGQGQFNEQFF. The genes are TRBV4-1 and TRBJ2-1; 9 nucleotides agree with TRBD1. The germline gives CDR1 MGHRA, CDR2 YSYEKL. The J segment lost 6 bases and the V segment lost 3 bases, leaving 9 bases of the junction unmatched. The CDR3 has 16 amino acids.

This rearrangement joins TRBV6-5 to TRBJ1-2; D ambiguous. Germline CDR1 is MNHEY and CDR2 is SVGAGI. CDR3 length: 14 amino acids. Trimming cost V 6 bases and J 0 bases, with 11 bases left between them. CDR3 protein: CASSGYAANYGYTF. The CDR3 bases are TGTGCCAGCAGCGGGTACGCAGCTAACTATGGCTACACCTTC.

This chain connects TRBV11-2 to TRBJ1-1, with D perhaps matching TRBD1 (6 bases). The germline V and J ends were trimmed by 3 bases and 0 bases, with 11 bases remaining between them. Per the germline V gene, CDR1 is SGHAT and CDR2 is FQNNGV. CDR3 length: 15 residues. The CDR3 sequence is CASSFGEGVNTEAFF. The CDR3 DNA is TGTGCCAGCAGCTTCGGGGAGGGGGTGAACACTGAAGCTTTCTTT.

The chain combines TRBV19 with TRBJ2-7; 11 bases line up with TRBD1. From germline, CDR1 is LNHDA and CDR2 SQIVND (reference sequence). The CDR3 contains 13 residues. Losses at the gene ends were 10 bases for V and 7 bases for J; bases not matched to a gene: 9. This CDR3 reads CATGGQGAQEQYF. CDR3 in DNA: TGTGCCACCGGTGGACAGGGGGCGCAAGAGCAGTACTTC.

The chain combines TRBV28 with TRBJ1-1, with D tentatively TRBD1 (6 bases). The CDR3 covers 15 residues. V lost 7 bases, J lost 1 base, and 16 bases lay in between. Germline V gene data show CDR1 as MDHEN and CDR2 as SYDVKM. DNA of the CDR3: TGTGCCAGCACCCTTGGGGGCCGAGCGAACACTGAAGCTTTCTTT. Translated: CASTLGGRANTEAFF.

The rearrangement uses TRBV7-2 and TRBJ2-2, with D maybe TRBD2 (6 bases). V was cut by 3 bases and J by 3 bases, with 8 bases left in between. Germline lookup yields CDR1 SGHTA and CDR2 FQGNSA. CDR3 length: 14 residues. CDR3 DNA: TGTGCCAGCAGCTTTAGCGGATACACCGGGGAGCTGTTTTTT. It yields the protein CASSFSGYTGELFF.

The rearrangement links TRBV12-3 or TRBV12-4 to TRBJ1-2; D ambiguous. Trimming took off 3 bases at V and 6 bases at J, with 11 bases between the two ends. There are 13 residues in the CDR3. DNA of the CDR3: TGTGCCAGCAGTTTTCGGAATGCGGATGGCTACACCTTC. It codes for CASSFRNADGYTF.

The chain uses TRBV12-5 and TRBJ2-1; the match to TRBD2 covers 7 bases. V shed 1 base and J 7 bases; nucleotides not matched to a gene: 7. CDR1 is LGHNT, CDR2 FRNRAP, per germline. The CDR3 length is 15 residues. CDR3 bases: TGTGCTAGTGGTTTGGAACCTGGGGGGGTTAATGAGCAGTTCTTC. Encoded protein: CASGLEPGGVNEQFF.

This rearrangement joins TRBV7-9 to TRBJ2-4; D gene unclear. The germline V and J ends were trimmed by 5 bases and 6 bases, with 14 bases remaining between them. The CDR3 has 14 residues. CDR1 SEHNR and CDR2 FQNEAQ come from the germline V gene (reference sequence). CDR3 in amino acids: CASSPLENGNIQYF. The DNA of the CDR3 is TGTGCCAGCAGCCCTTTGGAGAATGGAAACATTCAGTACTTC.

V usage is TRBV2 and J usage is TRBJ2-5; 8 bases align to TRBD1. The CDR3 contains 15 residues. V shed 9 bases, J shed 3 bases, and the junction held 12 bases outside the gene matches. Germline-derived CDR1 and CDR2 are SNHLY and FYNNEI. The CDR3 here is CASVPGQVNKETQYF. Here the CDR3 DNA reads TGTGCCAGTGTTCCGGGACAGGTAAACAAAGAGACCCAGTACTTC. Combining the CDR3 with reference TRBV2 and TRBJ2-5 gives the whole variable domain EPEVTQTPSHQVTQMGQEVILRCVPISNHLYFYWYRQILGQKVEFLVSFYNNEISEKSEIFDDQFSVERPDGSNFTLKIRSTKLEDSAMYFCASVPGQVNKETQYFGPGTRLLVL.

CDR3 protein: CASNGGAEDTQYF. The DNA of the CDR3 is TGTGCCAGCAACGGGGGGGCCGAAGATACGCAGTATTTT. The J gene is TRBJ2-3, the V gene TRBV28, with 8 bases aligning to TRBD2. The CDR3 contains 13 residues. Trimming cost V 7 bases and J 5 bases; bases outside gene matches: 5. The germline gives CDR1 MDHEN, CDR2 SYDVKM. The whole variable domain, filled in from reference TRBV28 and TRBJ2-3, reads DVKVTQSSRYLVKRTGEKVFLECVQDMDHENMFWYRQDPGLGLRLIYFSYDVKMKEKGDIPEGYSVSREKKERFSLILESASTNQTSMYLCASNGGAEDTQYFGPGTRLTVL.